Listed below are T cell receptor beta chains from one sample, sequenced in a study of CD8 T cells in ankylosing spondylitis. MiXCR was run by TCRdb on the 5' RACE reads, yielding one entry per CDR3 protein. The sample consists of roughly 130,000 distinct CDR3 sequences, about 7% of them appearing once. Sequenced: blood, either unsorted or a sorted T cell fraction (not recorded which). The receptors originated from a male donor with ankylosing spondylitis or in good health (not recorded which). Each CDR3 is given with its conserved first and last residue. A D gene is named only where the DNA matches it firmly. Size is stated as once, few, many, or a class for an expanded clone.

J,V,size,D,DNA,CDR3
TRBJ2-2,TRBV7-6,many,TRBD1,TGTGCCAGCAGCTTGGGGACAGGGGACGCCGGGGAGCTGTTTTTT,CASSLGTGDAGELFF
TRBJ2-7,TRBV20-1,many,NA,TGCAGTGCTAGTTTGCCCCCCTACGAGCAGTACTTC,CSASLPPYEQYF
TRBJ1-5,TRBV27,many,NA,TGTGCCAGCAGTTTGAAGGGGAATCAGCCCCAGCATTTT,CASSLKGNQPQHF
TRBJ1-1,TRBV11-3,many,TRBD1,TGTGCCAGCAGCCCTCGACAGGGCACTGAAGCTTTCTTT,CASSPRQGTEAFF
TRBJ1-1,TRBV20-1,many,NA,TGCAGTGCTAGAGACGACGGACGGAAACACACTGAAGCTTTCTTT,CSARDDGRKHTEAFF
TRBJ2-1,TRBV12-3/TRBV12-4,many,TRBD2,TGTGCCAGCAGTCCCCAACTAGCGGGGGCCGGCAATGAGCAGTTCTTC,CASSPQLAGAGNEQFF
TRBJ2-3,TRBV7-3,many,NA,TGTGCCAGCAGCTTTGGAAGGGGCCGGGGGCCTCGCACAGATACGCAGTATTTT,CASSFGRGRGPRTDTQYF
TRBJ2-3,TRBV18,many,NA,TGTGCCAGCTCACCGACTGGCGACACAGATACGCAGTATTTT,CASSPTGDTDTQYF
TRBJ1-1,TRBV7-9,many,NA,TGTGCCAGCAGCTCAAGTGGGGGGACTGAAGCTTTCTTT,CASSSSGGTEAFF
TRBJ2-1,TRBV7-8,many,TRBD2,TGTGCCAGCAGCTTCCGACTAGCGGGAGGGCCCGATGAGCAGTTCTTC,CASSFRLAGGPDEQFF
TRBJ2-7,TRBV4-3,many,NA,TGCGCCAGCAGCCCCGGGGCAGACTACGAGCAGTACTTC,CASSPGADYEQYF
TRBJ1-4,TRBV12-3/TRBV12-4,many,NA,TGTGCCAGCAGAACTAGGAGGGGTGTCAATGAAAAACTGTTTTTT,CASRTRRGVNEKLFF
TRBJ1-5,TRBV3-1,many,NA,TGTGCCAGCAGCCAAGGAATCCTTTCCGGGGGCTATCAGCCCCAGCATTTT,CASSQGILSGGYQPQHF
TRBJ2-7,TRBV10-3,few,NA,TGTGCCATCAGTGAGAACAGGTACAACGACGAGCAGTACTTC,CAISENRYNDEQYF
TRBJ2-1,TRBV7-7,many,NA,TGTGCCAGCAGCTTCTTCGAGGGTAATGAGCAGTTCTTC,CASSFFEGNEQFF
TRBJ2-3,TRBV20-1,few,NA,TGCAGTGCGACCGAACTCACAGATACGCAGTATTTT,CSATELTDTQYF